These T cell receptor beta chains were read from a single sample in a study of shared clonotypes between healthy human individuals. Profiled with immunoSEQ multiplex PCR; TCRdb holds only in-frame clones, not every one. The data contain over 2 million clones, about 95% of them seen just once; the ten biggest clones take up 1% to 1.3%. Input material: naive CD8+ T cells sorted from blood. The receptors were sampled from a man aged 18 to 35 in good health. Each CDR3 is given with its conserved first and last residue. A D gene is named only where the DNA matches it firmly. Some rows have no size entry. The others give once, few or many, or a class for an expanded clone.

size,D,V,J,CDR3,DNA
.,TRBD1,TRBV4-3,TRBJ2-7,CASSHGTGGSYEQYF,TGCGCCAGCAGCCATGGGACAGGGGGCTCCTACGAGCAGTACTTC
.,.,TRBV7-9,TRBJ2-7,CASSLEGTQREDEQYF,TGTGCCAGCAGCTTAGAGGGGACCCAAAGGGAAGACGAGCAGTACTTC
.,.,TRBV6-6,TRBJ1-1,CASSTYPRGTEAFF,TGTGCCAGCAGCACATATCCCCGGGGGACTGAAGCTTTCTTT
.,.,TRBV23-1,TRBJ1-2,CASSPGLLGGYTF,TGCGCCAGCAGTCCAGGGTTATTAGGTGGCTACACCTTC
.,TRBD1,TRBV10-3,TRBJ2-5,CAISDSGTVYQETQYF,TGTGCCATCAGTGATTCCGGGACAGTCTACCAAGAGACCCAGTACTTC
.,.,TRBV15,TRBJ1-1,CATSSGTPRSTEAFF,TGTGCCACCAGCAGCGGGACTCCAAGGAGCACTGAAGCTTTCTTT
once,.,TRBV6-5,TRBJ2-2,CAAAGTGELFF,TGTGCCGCCGCCGGAACCGGGGAGCTGTTTTTT
.,TRBD1,TRBV9,TRBJ2-7,CASSERTGPHEQYF,TGTGCCAGCAGCGAGCGGACAGGGCCCCACGAGCAGTACTTC
.,.,TRBV4-3,TRBJ2-3,CASSQVGLTDTQYF,TGCGCCAGCAGCCAAGTGGGCCTCACAGATACGCAGTATTTT
.,TRBD1,TRBV6-5,TRBJ2-7,CASSYGQGPYEQYF,TGTGCCAGCAGTTACGGACAGGGCCCCTACGAGCAGTACTTC
.,.,TRBV5-1,TRBJ2-5,CASSLEEETQYF,TGCGCCAGCAGCTTGGAGGAGGAGACCCAGTACTTC
.,.,TRBV4-1,TRBJ1-2,CASSQERDFVGYTF,TGCGCCAGCAGCCAAGAAAGGGACTTTGTAGGCTACACCTTC
.,TRBD2,TRBV27,TRBJ2-7,CASSVGGRVYEQYF,TGTGCCAGCAGTGTAGGCGGGAGGGTATACGAGCAGTACTTC
.,.,TRBV27,TRBJ1-1,CASQSLDNTEAFF,TGTGCCTCCCAGAGCCTGGACAACACTGAAGCTTTCTTT
once,TRBD1,TRBV7-8,TRBJ1-4,CASSLVGGGRWNEKLFF,TGTGCCAGCAGCTTAGTAGGGGGCGGTCGCTGGAATGAAAAACTGTTTTTT